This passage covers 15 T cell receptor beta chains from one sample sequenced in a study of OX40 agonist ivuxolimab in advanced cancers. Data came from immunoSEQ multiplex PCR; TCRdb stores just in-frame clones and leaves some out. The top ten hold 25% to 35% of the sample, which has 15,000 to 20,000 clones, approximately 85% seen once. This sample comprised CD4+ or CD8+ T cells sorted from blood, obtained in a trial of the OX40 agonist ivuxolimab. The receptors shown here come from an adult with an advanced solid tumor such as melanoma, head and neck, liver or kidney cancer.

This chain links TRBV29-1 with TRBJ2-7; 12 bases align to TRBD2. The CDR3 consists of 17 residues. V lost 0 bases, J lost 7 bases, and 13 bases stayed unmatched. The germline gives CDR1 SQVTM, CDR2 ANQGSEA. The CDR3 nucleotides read TGCAGCGTTGAAGAAGGGGGGTGGACTAGCGGGAAACAGGAGCAGTACTTC. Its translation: CSVEEGGWTSGKQEQYF.

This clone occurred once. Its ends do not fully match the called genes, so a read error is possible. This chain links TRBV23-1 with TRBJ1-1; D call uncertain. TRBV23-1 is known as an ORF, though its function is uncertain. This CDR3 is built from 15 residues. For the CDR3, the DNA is TGCGCCGGCAGTCGAGGCACGAAAATGAACACTGAAGCTTTCTTT. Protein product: CAGSRGTKMNTEAFF.

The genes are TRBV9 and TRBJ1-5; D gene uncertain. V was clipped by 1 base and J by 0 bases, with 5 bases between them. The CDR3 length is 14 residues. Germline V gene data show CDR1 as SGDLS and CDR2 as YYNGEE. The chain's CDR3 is CASSVRDSNQPQHF. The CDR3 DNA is TGTGCCAGCAGCGTAAGGGATAGCAATCAGCCCCAGCATTTT.

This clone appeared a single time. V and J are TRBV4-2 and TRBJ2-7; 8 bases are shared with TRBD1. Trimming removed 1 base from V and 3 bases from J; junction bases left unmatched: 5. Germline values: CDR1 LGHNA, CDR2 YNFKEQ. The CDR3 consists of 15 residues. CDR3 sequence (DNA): TGTGCCAGCAGCCAAGCCGGACAGGGTTTCTACGAGCAGTACTTC. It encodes CASSQAGQGFYEQYF.

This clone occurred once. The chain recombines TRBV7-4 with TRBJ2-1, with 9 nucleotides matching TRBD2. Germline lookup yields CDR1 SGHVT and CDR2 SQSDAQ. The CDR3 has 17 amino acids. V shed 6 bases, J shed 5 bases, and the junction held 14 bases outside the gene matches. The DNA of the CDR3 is TGTGCCAGCAGTTGGAAGAAAAGCGGGAGGTCCAACAATGAGCAGTTCTTC. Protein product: CASSWKKSGRSNNEQFF.

The CDR3 DNA is TGTGCCAGTAGTATAGGAGGAGCTACCTACGAGCAGTACTTC. It translates to CASSIGGATYEQYF. The chain employs TRBV19 and TRBJ2-7; D remains unclear. V was cut by 1 base and J by 2 bases, with 9 bases left in between. Germline CDR1 LNHDA, CDR2 SQIVND (reference sequence). The CDR3 sequence is 14 residues long.

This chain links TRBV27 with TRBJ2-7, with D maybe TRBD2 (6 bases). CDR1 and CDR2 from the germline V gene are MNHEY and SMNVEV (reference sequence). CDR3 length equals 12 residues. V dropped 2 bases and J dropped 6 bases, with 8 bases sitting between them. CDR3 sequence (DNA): TGTGCCAGCAGTTTAGGAGCGGGCGAGCAGTACTTC. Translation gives CASSLGAGEQYF.

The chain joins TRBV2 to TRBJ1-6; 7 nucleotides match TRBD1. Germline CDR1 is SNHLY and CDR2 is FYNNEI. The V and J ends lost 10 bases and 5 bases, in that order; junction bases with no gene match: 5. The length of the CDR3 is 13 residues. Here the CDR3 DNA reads TGTGCCACCTCAGGGGGAGATAATTCACCCCTCCACTTT. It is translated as CATSGGDNSPLHF.

CDR3 amino acids: CASSLAFTFQTGELFF. Written as DNA, the CDR3 is TGCGCCAGCAGCTTGGCCTTTACCTTTCAGACCGGGGAGCTGTTTTTT. The chain has TRBV5-1 and TRBJ2-2; D call uncertain. From germline, CDR1 is SGHRS and CDR2 YFSETQ. The CDR3 sequence is 16 residues long. The V end lost 0 bases, the J end lost 5 bases, and 14 bases lay between the germline ends.

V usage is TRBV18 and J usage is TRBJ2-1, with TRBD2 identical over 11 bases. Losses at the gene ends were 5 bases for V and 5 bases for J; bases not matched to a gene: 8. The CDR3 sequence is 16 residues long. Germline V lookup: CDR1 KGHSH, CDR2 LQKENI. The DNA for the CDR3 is TGTGCCAGCTCATCCTATTTAGCGGGAGGGAACAATGAGCAGTTCTTC. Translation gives CASSSYLAGGNNEQFF.

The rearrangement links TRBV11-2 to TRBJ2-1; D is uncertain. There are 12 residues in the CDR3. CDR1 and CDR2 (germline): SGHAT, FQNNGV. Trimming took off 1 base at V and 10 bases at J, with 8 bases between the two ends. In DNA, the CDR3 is TGTGCCAGCAGCTTAGTAACTTTCGAGCAGTTCTTC. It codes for CASSLVTFEQFF.

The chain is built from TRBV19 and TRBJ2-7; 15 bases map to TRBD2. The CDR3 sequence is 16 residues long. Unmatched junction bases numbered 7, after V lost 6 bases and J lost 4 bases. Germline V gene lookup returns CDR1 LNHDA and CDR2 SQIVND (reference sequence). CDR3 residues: CASSSLGTSGRYEQYF. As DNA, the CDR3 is TGTGCCAGTAGCAGCCTCGGGACTAGCGGGAGGTACGAGCAGTACTTC.

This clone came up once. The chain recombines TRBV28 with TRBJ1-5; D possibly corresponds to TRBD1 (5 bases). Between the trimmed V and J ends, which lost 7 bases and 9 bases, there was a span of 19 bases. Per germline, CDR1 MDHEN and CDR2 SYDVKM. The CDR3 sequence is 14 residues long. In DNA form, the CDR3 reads TGTGCCAGCAATGGTATGCTAGGGGATGGGCCCCAGCATTTT. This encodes CASNGMLGDGPQHF.

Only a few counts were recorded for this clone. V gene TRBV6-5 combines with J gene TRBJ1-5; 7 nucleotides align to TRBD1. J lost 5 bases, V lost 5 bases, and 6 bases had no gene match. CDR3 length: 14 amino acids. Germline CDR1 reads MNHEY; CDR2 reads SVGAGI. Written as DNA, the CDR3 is TGTGCCAGCAGTCCTCATCAGGGGGATCAGCCCCAGCATTTT. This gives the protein CASSPHQGDQPQHF.

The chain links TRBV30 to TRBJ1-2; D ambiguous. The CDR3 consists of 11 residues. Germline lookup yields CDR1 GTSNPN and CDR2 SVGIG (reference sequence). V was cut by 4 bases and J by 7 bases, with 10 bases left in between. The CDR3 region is CAWKAAVGYTF. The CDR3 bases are TGTGCCTGGAAAGCGGCGGTTGGCTACACCTTC. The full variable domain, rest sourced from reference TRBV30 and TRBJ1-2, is SQTIHQWPATLVQPVGSPLSLECTVEGTSNPNLYWYRQAAGRGLQLLFYSVGIGQISSEVPQNLSASRPQDRQFILSSKKLLLSDSGFYLCAWKAAVGYTFGSGTRLTVV.